Listed here are 16 T cell receptor beta chains from one sample, sequenced in a study of T cell repertoires in cytomegalovirus infection. TCRdb ran MiXCR on the reads and lists one entry per CDR3 protein. The sample lists some 300,000 distinct CDR3 sequences, roughly 9.3% occurring once. The specimen was PBMCs. The receptors stem from a human donor in good health (CMV status not recorded). Some clones in this sample may be carry-over from other donors' samples.

There are a few counts of this clonotype. The chain uses TRBV29-1 and TRBJ1-2; D remains unclear. Trimming shortened V by 3 bases and J by 4 bases, and 15 bases separated the two germline ends. Germline lookup yields CDR1 SQVTM and CDR2 ANQGSEA. The CDR3 extends over 14 amino acids. The CDR3 region is CSVDGGPRAYGYTF. DNA of the CDR3: TGCAGCGTTGATGGAGGGCCAAGGGCCTATGGCTACACCTTC.

The chain combines TRBV9 with TRBJ2-3; D is uncertain. The germline V and J ends were trimmed by 4 bases and 12 bases, with 18 bases remaining between them. The CDR3 contains 13 residues. Germline-derived CDR1 and CDR2 are SGDLS and YYNGEE. The CDR3 spells CASSPQTQGYQYF. The CDR3 DNA follows: TGTGCCAGCAGCCCGCAGACTCAAGGCTACCAGTATTTT.

The sample holds many counts of this clonotype. This rearrangement joins TRBV7-2 to TRBJ2-2; 7 bases map to TRBD1. J lost 8 bases, V lost 1 base, and 7 bases had no gene match. Looked up from germline, CDR1 is SGHTA and CDR2 is FQGNSA. This CDR3 region has 15 residues. The DNA of the CDR3 is TGTGCCAGCAGCTTAGTAGGGGGCCCCGCAGGGGAGCTGTTTTTT. Protein product: CASSLVGGPAGELFF.

This clonotype was recorded at least ten times. The V call is TRBV20-1, the J call TRBJ1-5; D remains ambiguous. The CDR3 covers 13 residues. The germline V and J ends were trimmed by 0 bases and 0 bases, with 3 bases remaining between them. In germline, CDR1 is DFQATT, CDR2 SNEGSKA (reference sequence). DNA for the CDR3: TGCAGTGCTAGAGAAGATAGCAATCAGCCCCAGCATTTT. This codes for CSAREDSNQPQHF.

This clonotype showed up just a few times. This rearrangement joins TRBV6-2 or TRBV6-3 to TRBJ1-1; D is unclear. The CDR3 is 13 amino acids. Per germline, CDR1 MNHEY and CDR2 SVGEGT. The ends were cut back, 3 bases at V and 7 bases at J, with 12 bases in the middle. The CDR3 DNA is TGTGCCAGCAGTTATGGCCATCTGAGTGAAGCTTTCTTT. Translation gives CASSYGHLSEAFF.

There are many counts of this clonotype. The chain is built from TRBV6-6 and TRBJ2-4; D possibly corresponds to TRBD2 (5 bases). V gave up 2 bases and J gave up 1 base, with 9 bases separating them. CDR3 length equals 15 residues. Germline CDR1 reads MNHNY; CDR2 reads SVGAGI (reference sequence). CDR3 nucleotides: TGTGCCAGCAGTTACGTGGACTCGGCCAAAAACATTCAGTACTTC. It is translated as CASSYVDSAKNIQYF.

This clonotype was picked up many times. CDR3 coding DNA: TGTGCCAGCAGGCGAAGGCCTACGGGGGAGACCCAGTACTTC. Its protein is CASRRRPTGETQYF. The chain has TRBV12-3 or TRBV12-4 and TRBJ2-5, with D perhaps matching TRBD2 (5 bases). The CDR3 consists of 14 residues. V lost 6 bases, J lost 5 bases, and 16 bases lay in between.

This clonotype was detected many times. This chain links TRBV7-2 with TRBJ2-1, with D tentatively TRBD2 (5 bases). Germline V gene lookup returns CDR1 SGHTA and CDR2 FQGNSA. The ends were cut back, 3 bases at V and 10 bases at J, with 10 bases in the middle. The CDR3 sequence is 12 residues long. Written as DNA, the CDR3 is TGTGCCAGCAGCTTGGAAACGGGGGAGCAGTTCTTC. Its translation is CASSLETGEQFF.

This clonotype appeared a few times. The V call is TRBV29-1, the J call TRBJ2-2, with 7 bases that match TRBD1. The CDR3 has 13 amino acids. CDR1 and CDR2 (germline): SQVTM, ANQGSEA. V trimming: 4 bases; J trimming: 8 bases; junction bases outside the gene matches: 7. CDR3 DNA sequence: TGCAGCGTTGCCGGACAGGCCGGGGGGGAGCTGTTTTTT. This gives the protein CSVAGQAGGELFF.

This clonotype was seen only a few times. The gene calls are TRBV29-1 and TRBJ1-5; possible D gene TRBD1, 6 bases. CDR1 and CDR2 (germline): SQVTM, ANQGSEA. Trimming removed 7 bases at V and 3 bases at J, with 19 bases between. The CDR3 is made up of 15 amino acids. CDR3 residues: CSGAGLGGTNQPQHF. The CDR3 DNA follows: TGCAGCGGGGCCGGGCTAGGGGGTACCAATCAGCCCCAGCATTTT. Based on the CDR3 plus reference TRBV29-1 and TRBJ1-5, the full variable domain is SAVISQKPSRDICQRGTSLTIQCQVDSQVTMMFWYRQQPGQSLTLIATANQGSEATYESGFVIDKFPISRPNLTFSTLTVSNMSPEDSSIYLCSGAGLGGTNQPQHFGDGTRLSIL.

In this sample, this clonotype turned up many times. The chain joins TRBV6-2 or TRBV6-3 to TRBJ2-1; possibly TRBD2 for D (5 bases). Germline V gene data show CDR1 as MNHEY and CDR2 as SVGEGT. The CDR3 runs 15 residues. Trimming shortened V by 6 bases and J by 0 bases, and 12 bases separated the two germline ends. The DNA for the CDR3 is TGTGCCAGCAGAAGAGGGAGCAGCTCCTACAATGAGCAGTTCTTC. Protein product: CASRRGSSSYNEQFF.

This clonotype has a count of ten or more. The gene calls are TRBV20-1 and TRBJ2-7, with a weak D call TRBD1 (5 bases). This CDR3 region has 14 residues. V lost 0 bases, J lost 1 base, and 10 bases lay in between. Germline CDR1 and CDR2: DFQATT and SNEGSKA (reference sequence). The CDR3 region is CSARDWAGSYEQYF. CDR3 nucleotides: TGCAGTGCTAGAGATTGGGCAGGGTCCTACGAGCAGTACTTC.

This clonotype was found many times. V usage is TRBV6-1 and J usage is TRBJ2-7, with a tentative D call TRBD1 (6 bases). V was pared by 6 bases and J by 4 bases, with 19 bases between. The germline gives CDR1 MNHNS, CDR2 SASEGT. This CDR3 spans 15 amino acids. Written as DNA, the CDR3 is TGTGCCAGCAGATCTTCAGGGGCTAGGGGATACGAGCAGTACGTC. This translates into CASRSSGARGYEQYV.

The table lists this clonotype with many counts. The CDR3 region is CASKSGGQYQETQYF. The CDR3 DNA reads as TGTGCCAGCAAGAGCGGGGGGCAGTACCAAGAGACCCAGTACTTC. The rearrangement uses TRBV28 and TRBJ2-5, with 9 bases that match TRBD2. The CDR3 consists of 15 residues. Per germline, CDR1 MDHEN and CDR2 SYDVKM. Trimming took 7 bases from V and 0 from J; bases not matched to a gene: 6.

This clonotype came up a few times. J is TRBJ1-3 and V is TRBV6-6; TRBD1 matches 7 bases. Losses at the gene ends were 2 bases for V and 3 bases for J; bases not matched to a gene: 7. Germline loops: CDR1 MNHNY, CDR2 SVGAGI (reference sequence). The CDR3 sequence is 16 residues long. CDR3 DNA sequence: TGTGCCAGCAGTTACCGTGTGGGGACAGATGGAAACACCATATATTTT. It encodes CASSYRVGTDGNTIYF.

The V call is TRBV6-1, the J call TRBJ1-5; a weak D match, TRBD1 (5 bases). Germline loops: CDR1 MNHNS, CDR2 SASEGT. CDR3 length: 15 residues. The germline V and J ends were trimmed by 2 bases and 2 bases, with 10 bases remaining between them. DNA of the CDR3: TGTGCCAGCAGTGAATGGGGGATTCGCAATCAGCCCCAGCATTTT. This translates into CASSEWGIRNQPQHF.